In this sample, the clone carrying this T cell receptor (beta chain) turned up a few times. Its cognate antigen is unknown. The data are from a study of post-analysis software for immune sequencing data. Study summary: The patients showed relapsing-remitting, secondary progressive and progressive-relapsing multiple sclerosis courses. General study results and limits: For normalized Chao1 diversity, multiple sclerosis patients scored significantly lower than controls did. Under the F measure, samples that were prepared in one batch clustered strongly together. There were a few TRBV segments more frequent in patients than controls, and TRBV5-6, TRBV5-1 and TRBV20-1 were among them.

Presence of unique molecular identifiers characterized the TCR beta cDNA libraries. When about 1 to 11 million T cells were used, they gave a few hundred thousand cDNA molecules. TCRdb recomputed calls from the PCR reads with MiXCR, one row per CDR3 protein. The sample consists of about 620,000 distinct CDR3 sequences, 44% of them appearing once. The V gene's germline CDR1 is SGHRS and CDR2 YFSETQ. V lost 4 bases to trimming and J lost 1 base, with 14 bases between them. The CDR3 runs to 15 residues. This clonotype was sampled from a girl aged 10-17 years with multiple sclerosis. Sequences were obtained from blood. The V and J genes are TRBV5-1 and TRBJ2-5, with D maybe TRBD2 (6 bases). CDR3 sequence reads: CASSLGGFPQETQYF. CDR3 in DNA: TGCGCCAGCAGCCTCGGGGGTTTTCCCCAAGAGACCCAGTACTTC.